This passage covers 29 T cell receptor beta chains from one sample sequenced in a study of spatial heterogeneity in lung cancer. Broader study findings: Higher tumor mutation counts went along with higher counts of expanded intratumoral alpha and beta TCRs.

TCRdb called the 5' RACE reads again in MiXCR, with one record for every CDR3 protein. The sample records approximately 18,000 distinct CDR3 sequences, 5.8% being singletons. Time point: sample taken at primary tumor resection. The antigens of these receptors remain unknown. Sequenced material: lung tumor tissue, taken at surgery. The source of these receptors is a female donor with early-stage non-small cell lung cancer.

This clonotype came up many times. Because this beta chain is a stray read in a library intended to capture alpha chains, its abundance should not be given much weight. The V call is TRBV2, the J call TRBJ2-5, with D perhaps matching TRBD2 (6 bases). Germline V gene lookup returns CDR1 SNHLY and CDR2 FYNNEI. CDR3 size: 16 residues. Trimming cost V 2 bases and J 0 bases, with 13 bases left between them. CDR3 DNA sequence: TGTGCCAGCAGTGAATTAGGGAGGACGTACCAAGAGACCCAGTACTTC. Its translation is CASSELGRTYQETQYF.

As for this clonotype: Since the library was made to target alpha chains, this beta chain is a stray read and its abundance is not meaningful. In nucleotides, the CDR3 is TGTGCCAGCAGTGAAGAGGGACTCAGTAATTCACCCCTCCACTTT. This codes for CASSEEGLSNSPLHF. V gene TRBV2 combines with J gene TRBJ1-6, with D tentatively TRBD1 (5 bases). The germline V and J ends were trimmed by 1 base and 6 bases, with 10 bases remaining between them. The CDR3 consists of 15 residues. Germline CDR1 SNHLY, CDR2 FYNNEI.

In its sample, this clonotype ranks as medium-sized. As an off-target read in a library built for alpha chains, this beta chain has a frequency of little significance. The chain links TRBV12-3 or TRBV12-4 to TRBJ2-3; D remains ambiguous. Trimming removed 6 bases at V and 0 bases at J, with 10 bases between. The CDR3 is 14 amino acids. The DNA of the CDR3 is TGTGCCAGCAGGCCTACAGTGAGCACAGATACGCAGTATTTT. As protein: CASRPTVSTDTQYF.

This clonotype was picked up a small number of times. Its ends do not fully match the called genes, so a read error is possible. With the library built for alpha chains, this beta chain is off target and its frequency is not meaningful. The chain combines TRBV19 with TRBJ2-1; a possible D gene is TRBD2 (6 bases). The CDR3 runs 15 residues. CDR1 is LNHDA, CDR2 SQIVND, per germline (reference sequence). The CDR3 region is CVSSRSGGIHNEQFF. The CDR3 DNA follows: TGTGTCAGTAGTCGGTCGGGCGGGATACACAATGAGCAGTTCTTC.

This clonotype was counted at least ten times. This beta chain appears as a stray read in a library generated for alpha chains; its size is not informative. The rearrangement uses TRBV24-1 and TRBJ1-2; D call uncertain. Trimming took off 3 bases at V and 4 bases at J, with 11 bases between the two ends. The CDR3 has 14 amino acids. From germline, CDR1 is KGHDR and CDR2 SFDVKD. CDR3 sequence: CATSDERLTYGYTF. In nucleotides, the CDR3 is TGTGCCACCAGTGATGAACGGCTCACCTATGGCTACACCTTC.

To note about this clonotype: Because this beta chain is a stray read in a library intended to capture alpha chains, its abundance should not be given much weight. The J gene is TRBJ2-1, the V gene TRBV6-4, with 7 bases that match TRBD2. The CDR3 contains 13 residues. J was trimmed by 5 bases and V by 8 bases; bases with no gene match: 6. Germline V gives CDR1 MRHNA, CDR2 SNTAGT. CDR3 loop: CASSKLANNEQFF. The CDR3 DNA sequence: TGTGCCAGCTCAAAACTAGCGAACAATGAGCAGTTCTTC.

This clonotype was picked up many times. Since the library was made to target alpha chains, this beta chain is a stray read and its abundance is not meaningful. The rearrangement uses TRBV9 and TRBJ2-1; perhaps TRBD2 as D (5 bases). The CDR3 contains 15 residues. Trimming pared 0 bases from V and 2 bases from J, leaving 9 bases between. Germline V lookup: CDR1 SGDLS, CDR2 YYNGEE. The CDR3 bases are TGTGCCAGCAGCGTAGAGCGGCAAGCCTACAATGAGCAGTTCTTC. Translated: CASSVERQAYNEQFF.

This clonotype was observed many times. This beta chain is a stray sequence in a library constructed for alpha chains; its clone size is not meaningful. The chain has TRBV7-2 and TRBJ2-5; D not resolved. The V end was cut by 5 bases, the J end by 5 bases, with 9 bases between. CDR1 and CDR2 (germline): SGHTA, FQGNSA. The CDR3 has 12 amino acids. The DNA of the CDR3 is TGTGCCAGCAGCCCTAGGACGGAGACCCAGTACTTC. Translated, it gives CASSPRTETQYF.

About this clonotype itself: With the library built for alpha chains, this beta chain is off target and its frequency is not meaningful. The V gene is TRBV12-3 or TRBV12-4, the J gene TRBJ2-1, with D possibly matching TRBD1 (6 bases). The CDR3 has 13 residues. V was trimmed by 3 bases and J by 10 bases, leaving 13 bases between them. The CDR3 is CASSLGARREQFF. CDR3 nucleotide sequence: TGTGCCAGCAGTTTGGGGGCCCGCCGGGAGCAGTTCTTC.

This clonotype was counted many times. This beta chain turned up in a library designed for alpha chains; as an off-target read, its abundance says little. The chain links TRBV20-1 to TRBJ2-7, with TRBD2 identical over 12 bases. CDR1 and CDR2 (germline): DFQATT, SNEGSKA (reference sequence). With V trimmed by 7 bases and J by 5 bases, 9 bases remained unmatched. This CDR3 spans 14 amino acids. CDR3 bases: TGCAGTGGCCTTCTAGCGGGAGGGAACCACGAGCAGTACTTC. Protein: CSGLLAGGNHEQYF.

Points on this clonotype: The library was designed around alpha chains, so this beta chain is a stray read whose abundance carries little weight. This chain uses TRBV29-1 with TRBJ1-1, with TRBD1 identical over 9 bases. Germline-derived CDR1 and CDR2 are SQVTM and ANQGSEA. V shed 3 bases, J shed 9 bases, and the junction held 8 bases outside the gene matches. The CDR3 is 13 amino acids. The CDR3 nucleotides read TGCAGCGTTGAGGGGACAGGGACAACTCAAGCTTTCTTT. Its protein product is CSVEGTGTTQAFF.

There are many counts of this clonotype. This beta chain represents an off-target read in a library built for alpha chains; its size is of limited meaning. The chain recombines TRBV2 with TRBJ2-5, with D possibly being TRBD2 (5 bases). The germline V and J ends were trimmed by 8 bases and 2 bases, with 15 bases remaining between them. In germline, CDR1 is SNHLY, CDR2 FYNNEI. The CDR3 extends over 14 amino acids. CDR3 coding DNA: TGTGCCAGCGGACGAACGACTATACAAGAGACCCAGTACTTC. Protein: CASGRTTIQETQYF.

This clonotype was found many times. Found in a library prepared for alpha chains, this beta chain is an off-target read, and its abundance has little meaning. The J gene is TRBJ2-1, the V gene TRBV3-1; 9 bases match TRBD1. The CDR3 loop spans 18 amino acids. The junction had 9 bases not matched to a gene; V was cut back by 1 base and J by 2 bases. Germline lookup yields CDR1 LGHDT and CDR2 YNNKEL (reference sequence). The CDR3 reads CASSQAFPGTGPYNEQFF. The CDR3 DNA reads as TGTGCCAGCAGCCAAGCCTTCCCCGGGACAGGGCCCTACAATGAGCAGTTCTTC.

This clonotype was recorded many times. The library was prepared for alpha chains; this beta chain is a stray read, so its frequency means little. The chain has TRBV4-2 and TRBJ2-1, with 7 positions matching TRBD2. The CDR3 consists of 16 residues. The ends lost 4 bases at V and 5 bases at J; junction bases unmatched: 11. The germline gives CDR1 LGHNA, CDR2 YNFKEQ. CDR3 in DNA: TGTGCCAGCAGCCCGAGCCACAGCGGGGCTAACAATGAGCAGTTCTTC. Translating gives CASSPSHSGANNEQFF.

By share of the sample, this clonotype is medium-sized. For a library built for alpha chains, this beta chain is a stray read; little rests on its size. CDR3 sequence reads: CASSQGLAGVTEQFF. The CDR3 DNA reads TGTGCCAGCAGCCAAGGACTAGCGGGAGTCACCGAGCAGTTCTTC. The chain joins TRBV4-2 to TRBJ2-1; TRBD2 matches 12 bases. Trimming removed 1 base from V and 10 bases from J; junction bases left unmatched: 5. This CDR3 is 15 amino acids long. Germline loops: CDR1 LGHNA, CDR2 YNFKEQ.

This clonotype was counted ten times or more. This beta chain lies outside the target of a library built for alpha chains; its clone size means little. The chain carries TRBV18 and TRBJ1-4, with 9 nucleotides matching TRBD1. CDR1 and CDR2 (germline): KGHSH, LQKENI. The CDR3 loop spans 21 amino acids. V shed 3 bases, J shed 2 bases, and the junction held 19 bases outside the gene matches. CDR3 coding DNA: TGTGCCAGCTCACCCCGGGACAGGGTCCGATACGGAGTAGTCACTAATGAAAAACTGTTTTTT. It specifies CASSPRDRVRYGVVTNEKLFF. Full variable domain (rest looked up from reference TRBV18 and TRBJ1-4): NAGVMQNPRHLVRRRGQEARLRCSPMKGHSHVYWYRQLPEEGLKFMVYLQKENIIDESGMPKERFSAEFPKEGPSILRIQQVVRGDSAAYFCASSPRDRVRYGVVTNEKLFFGSGTQLSVL.

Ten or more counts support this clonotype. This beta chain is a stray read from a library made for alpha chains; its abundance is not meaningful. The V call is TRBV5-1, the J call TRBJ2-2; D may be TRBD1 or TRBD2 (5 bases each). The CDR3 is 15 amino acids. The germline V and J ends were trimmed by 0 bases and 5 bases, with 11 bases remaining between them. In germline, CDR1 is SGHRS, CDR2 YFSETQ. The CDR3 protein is CASSLAQGGTGELFF. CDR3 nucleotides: TGCGCCAGCAGCTTGGCCCAGGGCGGGACCGGGGAGCTGTTTTTT.

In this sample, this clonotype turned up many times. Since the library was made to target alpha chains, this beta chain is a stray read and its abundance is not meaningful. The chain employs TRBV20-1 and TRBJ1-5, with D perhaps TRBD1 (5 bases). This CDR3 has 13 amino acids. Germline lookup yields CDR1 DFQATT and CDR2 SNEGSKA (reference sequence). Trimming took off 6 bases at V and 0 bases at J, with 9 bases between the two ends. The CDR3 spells CSAIRASNQPQHF. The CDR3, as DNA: TGCAGTGCGATCAGGGCTAGCAATCAGCCCCAGCATTTT.

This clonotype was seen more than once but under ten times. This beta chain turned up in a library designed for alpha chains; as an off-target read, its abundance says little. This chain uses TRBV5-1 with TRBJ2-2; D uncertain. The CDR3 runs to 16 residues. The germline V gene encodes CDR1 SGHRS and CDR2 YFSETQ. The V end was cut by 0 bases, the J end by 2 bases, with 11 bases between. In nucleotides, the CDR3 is TGCGCCAGCAGCTTGGCTCGCGCAGCCAACACCGGGGAGCTGTTTTTT. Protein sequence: CASSLARAANTGELFF.

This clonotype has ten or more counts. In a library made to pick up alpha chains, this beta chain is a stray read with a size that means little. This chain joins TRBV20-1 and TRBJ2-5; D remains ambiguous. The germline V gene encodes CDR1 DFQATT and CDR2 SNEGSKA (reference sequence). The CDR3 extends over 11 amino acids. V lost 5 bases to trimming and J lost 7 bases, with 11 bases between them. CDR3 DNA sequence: TGCAGTGCTCCGGATCTAGGGACCCAGTACTTC. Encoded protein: CSAPDLGTQYF.

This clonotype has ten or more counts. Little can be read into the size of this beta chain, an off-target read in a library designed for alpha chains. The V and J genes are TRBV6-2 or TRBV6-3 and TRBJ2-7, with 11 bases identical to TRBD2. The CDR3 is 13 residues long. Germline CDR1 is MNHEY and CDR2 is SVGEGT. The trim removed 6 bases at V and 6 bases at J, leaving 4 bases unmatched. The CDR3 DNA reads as TGTGCCAGCAGCACTAGCGGGAGTTCCGAGCAGTACTTC. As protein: CASSTSGSSEQYF.

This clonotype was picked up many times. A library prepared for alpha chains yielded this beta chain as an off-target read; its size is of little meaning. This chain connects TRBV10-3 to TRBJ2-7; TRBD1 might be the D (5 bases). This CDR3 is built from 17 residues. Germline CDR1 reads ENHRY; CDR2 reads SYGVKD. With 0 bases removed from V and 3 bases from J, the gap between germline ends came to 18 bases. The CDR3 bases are TGTGCCATCAGTGAGTCGTTCTTTCTAACGACAGACTACGAGCAGTACTTC. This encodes CAISESFFLTTDYEQYF.

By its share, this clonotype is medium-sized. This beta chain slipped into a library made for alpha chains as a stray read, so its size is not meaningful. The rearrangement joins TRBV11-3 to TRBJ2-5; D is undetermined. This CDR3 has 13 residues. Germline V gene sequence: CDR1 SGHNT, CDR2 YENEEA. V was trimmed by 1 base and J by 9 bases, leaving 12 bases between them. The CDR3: CASSLGLRGAQYF. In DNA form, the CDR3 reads TGTGCCAGCAGCTTAGGTCTAAGAGGAGCCCAGTACTTC. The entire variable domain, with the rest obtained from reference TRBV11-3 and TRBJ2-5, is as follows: EAGVVQSPRYKIIEKKQPVAFWCNPISGHNTLYWYLQNLGQGPELLIRYENEEAVDDSQLPKDRFSAERLKGVDSTLKIQPAELGDSAVYLCASSLGLRGAQYFGPGTRLLVL.

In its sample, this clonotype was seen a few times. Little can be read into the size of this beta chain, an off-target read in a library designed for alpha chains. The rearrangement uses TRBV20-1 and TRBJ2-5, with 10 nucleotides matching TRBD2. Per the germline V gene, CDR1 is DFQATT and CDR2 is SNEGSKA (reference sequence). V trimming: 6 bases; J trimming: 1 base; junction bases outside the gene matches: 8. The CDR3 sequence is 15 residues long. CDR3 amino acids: CSAQGASGSQETQYF. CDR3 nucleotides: TGCAGTGCCCAGGGGGCTAGCGGGAGCCAAGAGACCCAGTACTTC.

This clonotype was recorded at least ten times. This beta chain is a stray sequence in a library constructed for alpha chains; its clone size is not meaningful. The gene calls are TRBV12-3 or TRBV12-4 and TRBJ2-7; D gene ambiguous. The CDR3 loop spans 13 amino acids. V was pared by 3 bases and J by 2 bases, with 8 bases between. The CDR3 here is CASSLAPAYEQYF. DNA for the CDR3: TGTGCCAGCAGTTTGGCACCAGCCTACGAGCAGTACTTC.

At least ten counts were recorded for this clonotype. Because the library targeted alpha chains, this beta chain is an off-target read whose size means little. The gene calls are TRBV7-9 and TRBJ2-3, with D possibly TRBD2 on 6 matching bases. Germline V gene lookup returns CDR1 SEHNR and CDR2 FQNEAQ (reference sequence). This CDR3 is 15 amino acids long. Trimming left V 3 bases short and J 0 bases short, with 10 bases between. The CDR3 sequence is CASSFSGPSTDTQYF. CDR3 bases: TGTGCCAGCAGCTTTAGCGGTCCAAGCACAGATACGCAGTATTTT.

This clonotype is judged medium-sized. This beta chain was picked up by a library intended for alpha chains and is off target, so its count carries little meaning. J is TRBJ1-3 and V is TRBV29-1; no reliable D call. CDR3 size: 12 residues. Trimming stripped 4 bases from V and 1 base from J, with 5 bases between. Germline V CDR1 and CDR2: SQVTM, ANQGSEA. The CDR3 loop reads CSVVPSGNTIYF. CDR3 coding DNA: TGCAGCGTTGTCCCTTCTGGAAACACCATATATTTT. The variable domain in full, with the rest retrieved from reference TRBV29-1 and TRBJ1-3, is SAVISQKPSRDICQRGTSLTIQCQVDSQVTMMFWYRQQPGQSLTLIATANQGSEATYESGFVIDKFPISRPNLTFSTLTVSNMSPEDSSIYLCSVVPSGNTIYFGEGSWLTVV.

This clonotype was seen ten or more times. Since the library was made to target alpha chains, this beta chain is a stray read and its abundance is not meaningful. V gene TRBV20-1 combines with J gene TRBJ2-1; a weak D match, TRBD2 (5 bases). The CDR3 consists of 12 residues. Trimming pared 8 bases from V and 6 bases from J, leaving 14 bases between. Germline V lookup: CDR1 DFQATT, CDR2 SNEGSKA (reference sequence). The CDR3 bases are TGCAGTCCCGGGATAGGGAGCAATGAGCAGTTCTTC. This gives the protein CSPGIGSNEQFF.

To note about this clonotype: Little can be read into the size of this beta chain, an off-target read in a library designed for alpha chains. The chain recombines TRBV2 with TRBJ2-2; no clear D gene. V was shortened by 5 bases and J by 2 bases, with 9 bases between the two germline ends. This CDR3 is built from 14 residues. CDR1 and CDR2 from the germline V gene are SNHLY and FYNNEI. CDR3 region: CASSSDRNTGELFF. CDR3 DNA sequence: TGTGCCAGCAGTTCAGACCGAAACACCGGGGAGCTGTTTTTT.